This entry features one TCR beta chain sequence. TCRdb keeps only in-frame clones here, not all; method: immunoSEQ multiplex PCR. The data show some 15,000 clones, roughly 93% seen once. Trimming took off 3 bases at V and 0 bases at J, with 12 bases between the two ends. This CDR3 region has 15 residues. Per germline, CDR1 SGDLS and CDR2 YYNGEE. The data are from a study of control samples from healthy donors and cancer patients. This clonotype was obtained from a man older than 75 with lung cancer. The chain combines TRBV9 with TRBJ1-1; weak D call: TRBD1 (6 bases). Sequencing was done on a sample of PBMCs. CDR3 amino acids: CASSGPGTLNTEAFF. As DNA, the CDR3 is TGTGCCAGCAGCGGGCCTGGGACATTGAACACTGAAGCTTTCTTT.